The sequence of this TCR beta chain was determined in a study of blood T cell repertoires in COVID-19. Study-level information: Whether acute or convalescent, the COVID-19 samples came from the United States, Italy and Spain. Sample material is recorded as cDNA or gDNA derived from T cells, B-cell-depleted T cells, or PBMCs.

Original methodology: Counts of nucleated cells, estimated from reference gene primer amplification, were obtained. Produced via immunoSEQ multiplex PCR; TCRdb's table is partial and in-frame only. The DNA was the basis for D and trimming; V, J and clone size are from that table. The table shows 40,000 to 45,000 clones, with about 89% occurring only once. The sample holds a few counts of this clone. The sample consisted of peripheral blood. This receptor was obtained from a man aged 45 to 65 with active COVID-19.

CDR3 sequence reads: CASSVGLGVGETQYF. The CDR3 region has the DNA TGTGCCAGCAGCGTAGGCCTCGGGGTGGGGGAGACCCAGTACTTC. J is TRBJ2-5 and V is TRBV9, with D maybe TRBD2 (5 bases). Germline V gene data show CDR1 as SGDLS and CDR2 as YYNGEE. V lost 0 bases to trimming and J lost 5 bases, with 14 bases between them. The CDR3 sequence is 15 residues long.